The sample holds a few counts of the clone carrying this T cell receptor beta chain. This record belongs to a study of blood T cells in healthy people across ages. The second PCR ran about 6 to 12 cycles with a sample-barcoded 5' primer and J-beta primers. TCRdb ran MiXCR on the 5' RACE reads and lists one entry per CDR3 protein. The profile shows 800,000 or so distinct CDR3 sequences, approximately 25% of them singletons. Looked up from germline, CDR1 is SGHRS and CDR2 is YFSETQ. V dropped 0 bases and J dropped 10; count of bases not matched to a gene: 4. The CDR3 sequence is 14 residues long. The same data also contributed to another study, on T cells of mothers and their children. That publication notes: Compared with unrelated pairs, related mother-child pairs had slightly higher, non-significant overlap.

The TCR comes from a boy aged 5-17 years in good health. The gene calls are TRBV5-1 and TRBJ2-2; 9 bases match TRBD2. Sequences were obtained from blood. The CDR3 DNA is TGCGCCAGCAGCTTGGGACTAGCGGCCGTGGAGCTGTTTTTT. It yields the protein CASSLGLAAVELFF.